The rows below give T cell receptor beta chains drawn from one sample of a study of T cell responses to AZD1222 COVID-19 vaccine. Assay: immunoSEQ multiplex PCR; the TCRdb copy retains only in-frame clones and omits some. The sample includes over 150,000 clones, 90% of them seen just once. The starting material was peripheral blood, obtained on day 0 of AZD1222 vaccination. The receptors originated from an adult in good health. CDR3s include the opening cysteine and the closing phenylalanine or tryptophan. Each record gives: D gene, V gene, clone size, J gene, CDR3 protein, CDR3 DNA. A D gene is named only where the DNA matches it firmly. The size field is filled for only some rows; it gives once, few, many or a size class.

NA,TRBV5-8,few,TRBJ2-5,CASSLGRGIQETQYF,TGTGCCAGCAGCTTGGGACGTGGGATCCAAGAGACCCAGTACTTC
NA,TRBV18,NA,TRBJ1-5,CASSPLARGDIQPQHF,TGTGCCAGCTCACCGCTGGCCAGGGGCGATATACAGCCCCAGCATTTT
TRBD2,TRBV7-8,NA,TRBJ2-5,CASSARGGGGQETQYF,TGTGCCAGCAGCGCCAGAGGCGGGGGGGGCCAAGAGACCCAGTACTTC
TRBD2,TRBV4-3,NA,TRBJ2-2,CASSRPSGGAPGELFF,TGCGCCAGCAGCCGCCCTAGCGGGGGGGCCCCCGGGGAGCTGTTTTTT
NA,TRBV9,NA,TRBJ1-6,CASSASPVGTYNSPLHF,TGTGCCAGCAGCGCGAGCCCCGTGGGGACCTATAATTCACCCCTCCACTTT
TRBD1,TRBV6-8,few,TRBJ1-6,CASSSPTGGNSPLHF,TGTGCCAGCAGTTCCCCGACAGGGGGAAATTCACCCCTCCACTTT
NA,TRBV7-2,NA,TRBJ2-5,CASSQGRVQETQYF,TGTGCCAGCAGCCAAGGTCGCGTCCAAGAGACCCAGTACTTC
NA,TRBV21-1,NA,TRBJ1-1,CASSLTGKGEMTEAFF,TGTGCCAGCAGCCTGACAGGGAAGGGCGAAATGACTGAAGCTTTCTTT
NA,TRBV30,few,TRBJ1-6,CAWSPPSFRADSPLHF,TGTGCCTGGAGTCCCCCGTCGTTTCGGGCTGATTCACCCCTCCACTTT
NA,TRBV6-5,once,TRBJ1-1,CASRLATGIPEAFF,TGTGCCAGCAGACTAGCTACAGGGATCCCAGAAGCTTTCTTT
NA,TRBV28,NA,TRBJ1-5,CASSSNRVNQPQHF,TGTGCCAGCAGTTCTAACAGAGTCAATCAGCCCCAGCATTTT
NA,TRBV9,NA,TRBJ1-1,CASSMTVNTEAFF,TGTGCCAGCAGCATGACAGTGAACACTGAAGCTTTCTTT
NA,TRBV6-5,NA,TRBJ2-7,CASSYGDEQYF,TGTGCCAGCAGTTACGGGGACGAGCAGTACTTC
TRBD2,TRBV6-5,NA,TRBJ2-1,CASGGGASYNEQFF,TGTGCCAGCGGCGGGGGGGCCTCGTACAATGAGCAGTTCTTC
NA,TRBV11-2,NA,TRBJ1-2,CASSSPKGRRGSGYTF,TGTGCCAGCAGCTCACCCAAGGGGAGGCGAGGAAGCGGCTACACCTTC
NA,TRBV20-1,few,TRBJ1-1,CSARAVTEAFF,TGCAGTGCAAGGGCAGTCACTGAAGCTTTCTTT
NA,TRBV11-2,NA,TRBJ2-7,CASSLIGEQYF,TGTGCCAGCAGCTTAATTGGCGAGCAGTACTTC
NA,TRBV27,NA,TRBJ1-2,CASSLVGGDYGYTF,TGTGCCAGCAGTTTAGTAGGCGGCGACTATGGCTACACCTTC
NA,TRBV4-1,NA,TRBJ1-1,CASSPPAQHEAFF,TGCGCCAGCAGCCCCCCGGCACAGCACGAAGCTTTCTTT
TRBD1,TRBV6-5,NA,TRBJ1-1,CASIPVGGGVGAFF,TGTGCCAGCATTCCGGTAGGGGGCGGGGTAGGAGCTTTCTTT
NA,TRBV12-3/TRBV12-4,few,TRBJ1-5,CASRVQGFEAQHF,TGTGCCAGCAGGGTACAAGGTTTTGAGGCCCAGCATTTT
TRBD1,TRBV7-3,NA,TRBJ1-6,CASSRGTGNSPLHF,TGTGCCAGCAGCCGGGGGACAGGCAATTCACCCCTCCACTTT
NA,TRBV7-2,NA,TRBJ1-3,CASSRSFFSGNTIYF,TGTGCCAGCTCACGGTCCTTTTTCTCTGGAAACACCATATATTTT
NA,TRBV7-9,once,TRBJ1-2,CASSSTYNYGYTF,TGTGCCAGCAGCTCCACCTATAACTATGGCTACACCTTC
NA,TRBV6-5,few,TRBJ1-1,CASLLTTGTEAFF,TGTGCCAGCCTCCTAACAACGGGCACTGAAGCTTTCTTT
NA,TRBV27,NA,TRBJ2-3,CASSLGTVASTDTQYF,TGTGCCAGCAGTTTAGGGACGGTAGCTAGCACAGATACGCAGTATTTT
NA,TRBV6-5,NA,TRBJ1-4,CASSPLLGGREKLFF,TGTGCCAGCAGTCCGTTGTTAGGGGGACGAGAAAAACTGTTTTTT
TRBD1,TRBV9,NA,TRBJ2-1,CASSEDRVAYEQFF,TGTGCCAGCAGCGAGGACAGGGTGGCGTATGAGCAGTTCTTC
NA,TRBV7-9,NA,TRBJ1-1,CASSEVNTEAFF,TGTGCCAGCAGCGAAGTGAACACTGAAGCTTTCTTT
NA,TRBV28,once,TRBJ2-7,CASSLEGPRGISYEQYF,TGTGCCAGCAGTCTCGAGGGACCCCGGGGGATTTCCTACGAGCAGTACTTC
NA,TRBV7-3,NA,TRBJ2-3,CASSSTDTQYF,TGTGCCAGCAGCTCCACAGATACGCAGTATTTT
TRBD1,TRBV30,NA,TRBJ1-5,CAWSVGQGSQPQHF,TGTGCCTGGAGTGTGGGACAGGGATCCCAGCCCCAGCATTTT
NA,TRBV24-1,NA,TRBJ1-2,CATSDWGTGGYGYTF,TGTGCCACCAGTGATTGGGGCACCGGCGGCTATGGCTACACCTTC
NA,TRBV30,NA,TRBJ1-2,CAWSVPPAANYGYTF,TGTGCCTGGAGTGTACCGCCGGCAGCTAACTATGGCTACACCTTC
TRBD2,TRBV2,NA,TRBJ2-2,CASNLLAGGPGELFF,TGTGCCAGCAATCTACTAGCGGGGGGGCCCGGGGAGCTGTTTTTT
NA,TRBV4-2,NA,TRBJ1-3,CASSQEMGEGNTIYF,TGTGCCAGCAGCCAAGAAATGGGGGAAGGAAACACCATATATTTT
NA,TRBV11-3,NA,TRBJ1-2,CASSSALYGYTF,TGTGCCAGCAGCTCGGCCCTCTATGGCTACACCTTC
NA,TRBV4-1,NA,TRBJ1-5,CASSQAGYSNQPQHF,TGCGCCAGCAGCCAAGCCGGGTATAGCAATCAGCCCCAGCATTTT
TRBD1,TRBV9,NA,TRBJ1-3,CASSERDRGFTGNTIYF,TGTGCCAGCAGCGAGCGGGACAGGGGGTTTACGGGAAACACCATATATTTT
NA,TRBV7-3,NA,TRBJ1-3,CASSPGGNTIYF,TGTGCCAGCAGTCCCGGGGGAAACACCATATATTTT
TRBD1,TRBV29-1,NA,TRBJ2-7,CSVGRQGASSYEQYF,TGCAGCGTGGGGAGACAGGGGGCAAGCTCCTACGAGCAGTACTTC